A selection of T cell receptor beta chains follows, all from one sample in a study of blood T cell repertoires in COVID-19. Produced via immunoSEQ multiplex PCR; TCRdb's table is partial and in-frame only. The sample shows about 340,000 clones, around nine tenths of them seen only once. Sequencing was carried out using peripheral blood. These receptor sequences come from a woman in her late teens or twenties who had recovered from COVID-19. The conserved cysteine and the conserved F or W are not part of the CDR3 here. Size tells how often a clone was seen (once, few, many) or the class of an expanded clone, and some rows leave it out.

clone size,J gene,V gene,CDR3 length,CDR3 protein
-,TRBJ2-1,TRBV6-5,10,ASSLTSGEQF
-,TRBJ2-5,TRBV5-1,13,ASSLQGTGQETQY
-,TRBJ1-1,TRBV19,11,ATSWLGSTEAF
-,TRBJ2-3,TRBV24-1,13,ATSAWGRGTDTQY
-,TRBJ2-3,TRBV5-1,12,ASSLSNRADTQY
once,TRBJ1-2,TRBV19,12,ASSTTGGNYGYT
few,TRBJ1-6,TRBV2,15,ASSGPEGEVYNSPLH
-,TRBJ2-5,TRBV4-1,13,ASSQVQGRGETQY
-,TRBJ1-1,TRBV12-3/TRBV12-4,10,ASSDRNTEAF
-,TRBJ2-3,TRBV7-9,14,ASSPPSGGDTDTQY
-,TRBJ1-5,TRBV6-5,13,ASSYGGYSNQPQH
-,TRBJ1-5,TRBV19,14,ASSIDRPYSNQPQH
-,TRBJ1-1,TRBV18,15,ASSPSIYRGRNTEAF
-,TRBJ2-2,TRBV24-1,13,ATSDAGGHTGELF
-,TRBJ2-6,TRBV18,12,ASSRGSGANVLT
-,TRBJ1-5,TRBV10-3,14,AISESLTGTHQPQH
-,TRBJ1-1,TRBV12-3/TRBV12-4,11,ASRGYRGTEAF
-,TRBJ1-2,TRBV9,12,ASSVEGQPYGYT
-,TRBJ2-5,TRBV19,13,ASRKNWNPTGTQY
-,TRBJ2-2,TRBV4-3,13,ASSPSQGSTGELF
-,TRBJ2-1,TRBV6-6,14,ASSYLTSGLYNEQF
-,TRBJ2-1,TRBV7-6,13,ASSLLSSSYNEQF
-,TRBJ2-5,TRBV18,12,ASSPPSGKETQY
-,TRBJ2-2,TRBV2,14,ASSERLAGVSGELF
-,TRBJ1-2,TRBV3-1/TRBV3-2,11,ASSQDRFYGYT
-,TRBJ1-5,TRBV28,13,ASSLQIVSNQPQH
-,TRBJ2-3,TRBV14,14,ASSPPSGRAGDTQY
once,TRBJ1-3,TRBV3-1/TRBV3-2,13,ASSQASGEGNTIY
-,TRBJ1-2,TRBV30,11,AWSRHPGYGYT
-,TRBJ1-2,TRBV30,12,AWSAPPTGAGYT
-,TRBJ1-1,TRBV7-9,13,ASRLTGGENTEAF
-,TRBJ2-2,TRBV11-2,14,ASSFIQGAHTGELF
-,TRBJ1-2,TRBV5-1,13,ASSPQGASNYGYT
-,TRBJ2-5,TRBV5-4,13,ASSTGQGVVETQY
-,TRBJ2-3,TRBV5-6,13,ASSLQGASTDTQY
-,TRBJ2-1,TRBV11-3,12,ASSKLAGGTEQF
-,TRBJ1-5,TRBV20-1,11,SASGQFNQPQH
-,TRBJ2-3,TRBV11-2,17,ASSLEWDSVPPVTDTQY
-,TRBJ2-5,TRBV6-2/TRBV6-3,12,ASSPRLAGETQY
-,TRBJ2-3,TRBV29-1,12,SVVAGAVTDTQY
-,TRBJ1-1,TRBV12-5,11,ASGPPGQFEAF
-,TRBJ1-1,TRBV3-1/TRBV3-2,15,ASSQGSQGAQGTEAF
-,TRBJ2-1,TRBV19,15,ASSIDLTGLAFNEQF
once,TRBJ2-1,TRBV7-8,12,ASSLTSGYNEQF
-,TRBJ1-5,TRBV10-3,14,AISEWGQAGGQPQH
-,TRBJ1-5,TRBV19,15,ASAFRGAGYSNQPQH
once,TRBJ1-2,TRBV5-5,12,ASSRVSGFYGYT
-,TRBJ1-2,TRBV7-9,12,ASSLAEGAVGYT
-,TRBJ1-6,TRBV11-2,11,ASSLGHREPLH
-,TRBJ1-1,TRBV6-5,13,ASSPPADRNTEAF
-,TRBJ1-1,TRBV11-2,14,ASSRTGVRPGAEAF
-,TRBJ2-1,TRBV7-2,13,ASSLAEERNNEQF
-,TRBJ2-2,TRBV18,13,ASSPGTGRTGELF
-,TRBJ2-1,TRBV5-6,13,ASSLRHTSYNEQF
once,TRBJ2-1,TRBV4-2,14,ASSPRTSGPDEEQF